This T cell receptor beta chain was obtained from a study of graft-versus-host responses after intestinal transplantation. Looking at the study overall: All recipients got anti-thymocyte globulin induction, then tacrolimus and steroids for 2 to 4 years.

General study results and limits: Analysis identified GvH clones in recipient marrow, with some appearing first in ileum or blood. High graft-versus-host to host-versus-graft T cell clonal ratios marked allografts of patients with graft-donor macrochimerism.

Method: immunoSEQ multiplex PCR; TCRdb's copy keeps in-frame clones and lacks some. The sample shows roughly 92,000 clones, less than 90% of them seen only once. This CDR3 spans 15 amino acids. Germline CDR1 reads LNHDA; CDR2 reads SQIVND (reference sequence). The ends lost 5 bases at V and 1 base at J; junction bases unmatched: 3. About this clone: Its antigen remains unknown.

The origin of this receptor is a human donor who was the organ donor for an intestinal transplant. The sample was unstimulated CD4+ T cells sorted from spleen or lymph node cells, taken before transplant. V is TRBV19 and J is TRBJ1-5, with 9 bases identical to TRBD1. The CDR3 region is CASSWDRVSNQPQHF. The CDR3 DNA reads as TGTGCCAGTAGTTGGGACAGGGTAAGCAATCAGCCCCAGCATTTT.